This T cell receptor (beta chain) was retrieved from a study of cytomegalovirus exposure and HLA in healthy donors. Findings and limits, study-wide: TRBV6-2, TRBV6-3 and other indistinguishable V segments were excluded.

V was pared by 4 bases and J by 3 bases, with 9 bases of the junction left unmatched. This CDR3 comprises 14 residues. Germline CDR1 reads SQVTM; CDR2 reads ANQGSEA. On this clone itself: The antigen is not known.

In the PCR, 60 Vbeta and 13 Jbeta primers were used. Profiling relied on immunoSEQ multiplex PCR, and the TCRdb table lists in-frame clones only, not all of them. The table has fewer than 200,000 clones, around 77% seen once. This TCR was recovered from a man between 60 and 75 years old in good health and CMV-seronegative. The chain has TRBV29-1 and TRBJ2-7, with TRBD1 matching 7 bases. Sequencing was performed on PBMCs. CDR3 amino acids: CSVGTGDGRYEQYF. CDR3 DNA sequence: TGCAGCGTTGGCACAGGGGATGGTCGCTACGAGCAGTACTTC.